This TCR beta chain was observed in a study of pediatric ulcerative colitis. Points on this clone: The antigen is undetermined.

Assay: immunoSEQ multiplex PCR; the TCRdb copy retains only in-frame clones and omits some. This sample has about 64,000 clones, with 77% found just once. Points from the study as a whole: Clonal expansions reduced rectal repertoire diversity in acute severe colitis. Total lymphocyte DNA, not sorted subsets, was the template.

Sample: blood. This clonotype originated in a boy younger than 18 with moderate ulcerative colitis.

CDR3 region: CASSLSTRTGETQYF. CDR3 nucleotide sequence: TGCGCCAGCAGCTTGAGTACCCGGACAGGAGAGACCCAGTACTTC. The genes are TRBV5-1 and TRBJ2-5; 7 bases are a match to TRBD1. The CDR3 loop spans 15 amino acids. CDR1 SGHRS and CDR2 YFSETQ come from the germline V gene. The ends lost 1 base at V and 4 bases at J; junction bases unmatched: 7.